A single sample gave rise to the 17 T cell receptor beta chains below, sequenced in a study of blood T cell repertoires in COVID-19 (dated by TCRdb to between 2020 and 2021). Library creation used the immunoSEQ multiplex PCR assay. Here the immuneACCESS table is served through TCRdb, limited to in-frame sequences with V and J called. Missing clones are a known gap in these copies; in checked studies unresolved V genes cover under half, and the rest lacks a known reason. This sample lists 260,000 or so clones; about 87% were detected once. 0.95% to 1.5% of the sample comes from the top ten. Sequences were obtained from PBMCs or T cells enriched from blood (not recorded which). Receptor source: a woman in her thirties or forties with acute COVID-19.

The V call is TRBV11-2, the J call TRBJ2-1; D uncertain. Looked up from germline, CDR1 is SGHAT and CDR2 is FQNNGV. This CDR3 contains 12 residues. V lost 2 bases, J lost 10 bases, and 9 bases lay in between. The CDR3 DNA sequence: TGTGCCAGCAGCTTACAGCTAGACGAGCAGTTCTTC. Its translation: CASSLQLDEQFF. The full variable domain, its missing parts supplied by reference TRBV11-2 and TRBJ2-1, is EAGVAQSPRYKIIEKRQSVAFWCNPISGHATLYWYQQILGQGPKLLIQFQNNGVVDDSQLPKDRFSAERLKGVDSTLKIQPAKLEDSAVYLCASSLQLDEQFFGPGTRLTVL.

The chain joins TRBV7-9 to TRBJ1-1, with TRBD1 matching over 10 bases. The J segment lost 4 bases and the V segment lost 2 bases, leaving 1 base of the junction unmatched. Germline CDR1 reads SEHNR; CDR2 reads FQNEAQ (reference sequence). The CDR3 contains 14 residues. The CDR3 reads CASSLRTGGTEAFF. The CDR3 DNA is TGTGCCAGCAGCTTACGGACAGGGGGCACTGAAGCTTTCTTT. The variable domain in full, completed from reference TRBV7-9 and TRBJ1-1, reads DTGVSQNPRHKITKRGQNVTFRCDPISEHNRLYWYRQTLGQGPEFLTYFQNEAQLEKSRLLSDRFSAERPKGSFSTLEIQRTEQGDSAMYLCASSLRTGGTEAFFGQGTRLTVV.

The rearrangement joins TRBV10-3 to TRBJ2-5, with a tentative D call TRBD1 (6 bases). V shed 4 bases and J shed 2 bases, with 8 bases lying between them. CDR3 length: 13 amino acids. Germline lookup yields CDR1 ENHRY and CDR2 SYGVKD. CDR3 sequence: CAISGTEQETQYF. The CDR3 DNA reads TGTGCCATCAGTGGGACAGAGCAAGAGACCCAGTACTTC.

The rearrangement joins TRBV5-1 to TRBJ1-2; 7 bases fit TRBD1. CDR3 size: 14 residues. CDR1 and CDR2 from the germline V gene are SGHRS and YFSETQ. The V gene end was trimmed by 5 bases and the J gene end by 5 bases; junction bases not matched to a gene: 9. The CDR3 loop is CASRLRDSAYGYTF. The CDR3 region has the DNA TGCGCCAGCAGATTGCGGGACAGCGCTTATGGCTACACCTTC.

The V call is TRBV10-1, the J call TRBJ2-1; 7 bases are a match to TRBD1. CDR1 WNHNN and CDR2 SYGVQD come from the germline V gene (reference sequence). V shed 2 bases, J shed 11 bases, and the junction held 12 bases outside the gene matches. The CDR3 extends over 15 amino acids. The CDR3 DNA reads TGCGCCAGCAGTGAGGACAGGGAAGTCTGGGGTAAGCAGTTCTTC. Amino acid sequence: CASSEDREVWGKQFF.

In DNA, the CDR3 is TGTGCCAGCAGGAAAGCGGGACAGGGGCCGAGCTCTGGAAACACCATATATTTT. This sequence encodes CASRKAGQGPSSGNTIYF. The rearrangement uses TRBV21-1 and TRBJ1-3; the table assigns TRBD1, which was not confirmed against the DNA. TRBV21-1 is recorded as a pseudogene. The CDR3 has 18 residues.

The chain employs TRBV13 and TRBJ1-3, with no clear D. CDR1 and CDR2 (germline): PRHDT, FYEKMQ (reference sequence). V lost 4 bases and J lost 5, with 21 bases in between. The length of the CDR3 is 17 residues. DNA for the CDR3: TGTGCCAGCAGCTCACATTCAGACCCAACGACTCGAAACACCATATATTTT. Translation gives CASSSHSDPTTRNTIYF.

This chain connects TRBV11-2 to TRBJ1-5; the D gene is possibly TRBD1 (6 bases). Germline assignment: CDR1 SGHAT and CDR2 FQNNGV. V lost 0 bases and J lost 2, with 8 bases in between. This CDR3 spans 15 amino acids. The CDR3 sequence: CASSLEPGGNQPQHF. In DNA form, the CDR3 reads TGTGCCAGCAGCTTAGAGCCAGGGGGCAATCAGCCCCAGCATTTT.

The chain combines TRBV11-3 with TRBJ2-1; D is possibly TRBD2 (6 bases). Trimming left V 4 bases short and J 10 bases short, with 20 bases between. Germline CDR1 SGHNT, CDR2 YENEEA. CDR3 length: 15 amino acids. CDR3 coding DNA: TGTGCCAGCAGCTCGCCGACTAGTCTAGTATCGGAGCAGTTCTTC. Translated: CASSSPTSLVSEQFF.

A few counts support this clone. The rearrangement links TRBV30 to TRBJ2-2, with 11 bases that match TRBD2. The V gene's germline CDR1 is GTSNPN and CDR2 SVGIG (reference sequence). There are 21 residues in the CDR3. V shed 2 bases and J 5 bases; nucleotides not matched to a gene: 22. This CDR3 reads CAWSSDRAGLAGGLRTGELFF. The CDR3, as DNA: TGTGCCTGGAGTAGCGACAGGGCGGGCCTAGCGGGAGGACTGCGGACCGGGGAGCTGTTTTTT.

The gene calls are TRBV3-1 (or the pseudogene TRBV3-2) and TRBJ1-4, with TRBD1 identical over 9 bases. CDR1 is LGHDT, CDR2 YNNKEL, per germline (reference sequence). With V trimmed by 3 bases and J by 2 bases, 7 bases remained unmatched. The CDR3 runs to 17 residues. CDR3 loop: CASSQEQGALTNEKLFF. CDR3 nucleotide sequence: TGTGCCAGCAGCCAGGAACAGGGGGCATTGACTAATGAAAAACTGTTTTTT.

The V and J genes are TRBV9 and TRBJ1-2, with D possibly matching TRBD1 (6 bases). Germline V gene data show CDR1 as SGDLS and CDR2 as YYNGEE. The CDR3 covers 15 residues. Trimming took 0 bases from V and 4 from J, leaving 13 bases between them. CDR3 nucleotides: TGTGCCAGCAGCGTAGGGTATTCAGGGGTCTATGGCTACACCTTC. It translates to CASSVGYSGVYGYTF.

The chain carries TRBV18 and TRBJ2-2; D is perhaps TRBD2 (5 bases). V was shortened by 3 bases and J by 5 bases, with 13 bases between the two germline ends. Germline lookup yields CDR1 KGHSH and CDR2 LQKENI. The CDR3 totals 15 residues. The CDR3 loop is CASSPVREGTGELFF. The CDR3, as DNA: TGTGCCAGCTCACCTGTTCGGGAAGGGACCGGGGAGCTGTTTTTT.

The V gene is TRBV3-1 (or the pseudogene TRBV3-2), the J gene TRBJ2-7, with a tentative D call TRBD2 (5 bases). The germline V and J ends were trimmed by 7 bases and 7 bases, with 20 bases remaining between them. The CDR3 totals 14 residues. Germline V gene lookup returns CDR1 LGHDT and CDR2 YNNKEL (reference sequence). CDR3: CASTSSAANVEQYF. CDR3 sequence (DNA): TGTGCCAGCACTAGCTCAGCGGCTAACGTGGAGCAGTACTTC.

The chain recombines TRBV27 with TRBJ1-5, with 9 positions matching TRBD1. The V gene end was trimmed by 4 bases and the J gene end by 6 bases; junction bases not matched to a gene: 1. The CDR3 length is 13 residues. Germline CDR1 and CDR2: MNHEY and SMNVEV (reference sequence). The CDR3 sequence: CASSWTGVQPQHF. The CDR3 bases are TGTGCCAGCAGTTGGACAGGGGTTCAGCCCCAGCATTTT.

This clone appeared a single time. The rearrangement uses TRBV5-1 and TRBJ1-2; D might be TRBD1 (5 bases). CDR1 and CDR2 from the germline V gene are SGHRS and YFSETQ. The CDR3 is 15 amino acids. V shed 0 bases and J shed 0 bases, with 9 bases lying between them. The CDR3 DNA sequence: TGCGCCAGCAGCTTGGGACAGACTTCTAACTATGGCTACACCTTC. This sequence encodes CASSLGQTSNYGYTF. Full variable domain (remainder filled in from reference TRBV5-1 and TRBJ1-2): KAGVTQTPRYLIKTRGQQVTLSCSPISGHRSVSWYQQTPGQGLQFLFEYFSETQRNKGNFPGRFSGRQFSNSRSEMNVSTLELGDSALYLCASSLGQTSNYGYTFGSGTRLTVV.

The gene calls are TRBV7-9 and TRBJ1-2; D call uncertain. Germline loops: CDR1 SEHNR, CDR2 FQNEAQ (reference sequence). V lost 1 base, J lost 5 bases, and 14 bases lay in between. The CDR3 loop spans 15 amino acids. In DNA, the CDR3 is TGTGCCAGCAGCTTAGGGGCCGCCGGCGATTATGGCTACACCTTC. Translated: CASSLGAAGDYGYTF.